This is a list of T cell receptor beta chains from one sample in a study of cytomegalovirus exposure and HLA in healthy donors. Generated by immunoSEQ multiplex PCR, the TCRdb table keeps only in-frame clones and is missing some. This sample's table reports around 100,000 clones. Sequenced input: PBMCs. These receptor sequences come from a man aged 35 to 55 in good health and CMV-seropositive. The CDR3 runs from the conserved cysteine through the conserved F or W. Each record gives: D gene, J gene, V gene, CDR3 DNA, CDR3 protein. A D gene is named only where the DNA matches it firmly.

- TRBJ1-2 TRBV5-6 TGTGCCAGCAGAACTCTATTGCGCGGCTACACCTTC CASRTLLRGYTF
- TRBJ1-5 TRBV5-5 TGTGCCAGCAGCTTGGATATCAATCAGCCCCAGCATTTT CASSLDINQPQHF
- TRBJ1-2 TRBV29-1 TGCAGCGTGACCCCCGGCAGGCCCTATGGCTACACCTTC CSVTPGRPYGYTF
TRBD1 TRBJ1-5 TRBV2 TGTGCCAGCAGTGTCGACAGGGCTTGGAATCAGCCCCAGCATTTT CASSVDRAWNQPQHF
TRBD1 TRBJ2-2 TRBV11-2 TGTGCCAGCAGCTCGGGCGGGACAGGGGGCTGGACCGGGGAGCTGTTTTTT CASSSGGTGGWTGELFF
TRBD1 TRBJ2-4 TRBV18 TGTGCCAGCTCATTCCGGGACAGAGTAGCCAAAAACATTCAGTACTTC CASSFRDRVAKNIQYF
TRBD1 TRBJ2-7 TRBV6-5 TGTGCCAGCAGGAGGCGACAGGGGGTGTGGGAGCAGTACTTC CASRRRQGVWEQYF
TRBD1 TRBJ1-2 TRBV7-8 TGTGCCAGCAGCGGCAGGGGGGCCCTCTATGGCTACACCTTC CASSGRGALYGYTF
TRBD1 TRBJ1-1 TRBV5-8 TGTGCCAGCGTATACGGGACAGGGCGAACTGAAGCTTTCTTT CASVYGTGRTEAFF
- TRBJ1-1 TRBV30 TGTGCCTGGAGCCCGTCCTTTTCCCGGGGGACTGAAGCTTTCTTT CAWSPSFSRGTEAFF
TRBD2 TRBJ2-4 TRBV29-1 TGCAGCGCCGGAGCGGGAGTGGACAACATTCAGTACTTC CSAGAGVDNIQYF
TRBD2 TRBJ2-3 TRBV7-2 TGTGCCAGCAGCTTCGGCGGGAGGGCCACAGATACGCAGTATTTT CASSFGGRATDTQYF
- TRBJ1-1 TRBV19 TGTGCCAGTAGTGGGCAGCACCGGAACACTGAAGCTTTCTTT CASSGQHRNTEAFF
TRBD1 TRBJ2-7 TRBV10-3 TGTGCCATCAGCAGTCCTATAGGGGGCTCCAACGAGCAGTACTTC CAISSPIGGSNEQYF
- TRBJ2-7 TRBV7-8 TGTGCCAGCAGCTCGGACAGAAACGGCTACGAGCAGTACTTC CASSSDRNGYEQYF
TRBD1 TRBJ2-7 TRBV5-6 TGTGCCAGCAGGACTGGGTCCGGGACAGGGTCCTACGAGCAGTACTTC CASRTGSGTGSYEQYF
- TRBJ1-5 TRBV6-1 TGTGCCAGCAGTCTGTCAGGGAATCAGCCCCAGCATTTT CASSLSGNQPQHF
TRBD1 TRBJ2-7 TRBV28 TGTGCCAGCAGGTTCCGGACAGGGGCCGTCTCCTACGAGCAGTACTTC CASRFRTGAVSYEQYF
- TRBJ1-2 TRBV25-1 TGTGCCAGCAGTGAATTTGGGGGCGCGGCTGGCGGCTACACCTTC CASSEFGGAAGGYTF
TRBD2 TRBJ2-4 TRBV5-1 TGCGCCAGCAGCTTGGAGGGCATGACTAGCGGGCTTAAAAACATTCAGTACTTC CASSLEGMTSGLKNIQYF
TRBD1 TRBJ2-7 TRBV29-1 TGCAGCGTTGCCGGGACAGGGGCCCACGAGCAGTACTTC CSVAGTGAHEQYF
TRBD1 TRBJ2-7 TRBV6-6 TGTGCCAGCAGTTATACGGGACAGGGAAACTACGAGCAGTACTTC CASSYTGQGNYEQYF
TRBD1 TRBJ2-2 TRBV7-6 TGTGCCAGCAGCCCTCGGCACAGGGGGGACACCGGGGAGCTGTTTTTT CASSPRHRGDTGELFF
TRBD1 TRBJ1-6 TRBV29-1 TGCAGCTTCGAGGGACAGCCTCAGTCACCCCTCCACTTT CSFEGQPQSPLHF
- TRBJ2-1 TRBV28 TGTGCCAGCAGTCCCGGAGGCAATGAGCAGTTCTTC CASSPGGNEQFF
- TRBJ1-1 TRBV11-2 TGTGCCAGCAGCTTAGATGGGCAGCTTACTGAAGCTTTCTTT CASSLDGQLTEAFF
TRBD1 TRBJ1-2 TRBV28 TGTGCCAGCAGTTTGCCAAGGGGGCTGTTTGGCTACACCTTC CASSLPRGLFGYTF
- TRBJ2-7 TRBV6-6 TGTGCCAGCAGGGGGGGGGCTATGTACGAGCAGTACTTC CASRGGAMYEQYF
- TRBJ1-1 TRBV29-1 TGCAGCGCGTTGGGAGGCGTGAACACTGAAGCTTTCTTT CSALGGVNTEAFF
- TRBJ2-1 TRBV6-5 TGTGCCAGCAGTTACTCTAGCAATGAGCAGTTCTTC CASSYSSNEQFF
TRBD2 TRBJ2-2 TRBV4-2 TGTGCCAGCAGCCAAGACCCGATAGCGGGATACGCGAACACCGGGGAGCTGTTTTTT CASSQDPIAGYANTGELFF
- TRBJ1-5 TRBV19 TGTGCCAGTACATCGAGTAGCAATCAGCCCCAGCATTTT CASTSSSNQPQHF
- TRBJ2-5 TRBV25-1 TGTGCCAGCAGTCAAAACCAAGAGACCCAGTACTTC CASSQNQETQYF
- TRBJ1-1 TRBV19 TGTGCCAGTAGTACCTCCGGAGGGGCCGGGACTGAAGCTTTCTTT CASSTSGGAGTEAFF
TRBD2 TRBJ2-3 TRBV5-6 TGTGCCAGCAGCCGGACTAGCGGGGGACCAGATACGCAGTATTTT CASSRTSGGPDTQYF
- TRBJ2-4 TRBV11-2 TGTGCCAGCAGCTTAGATACCAAAAACATTCAGTACTTC CASSLDTKNIQYF
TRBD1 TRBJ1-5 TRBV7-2 TGTGCCAGCAGCTTTGGGACAGGGGTCCAGCCCCAGCATTTT CASSFGTGVQPQHF
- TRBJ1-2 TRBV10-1 TGCGCCAGCAGTGACGACCGGAGCTATGGCTACACCTTC CASSDDRSYGYTF
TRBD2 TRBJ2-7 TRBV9 TGTGCCAGCAGCGTAGGCGGGGGGGCTCTTTACGAGCAGTACTTC CASSVGGGALYEQYF
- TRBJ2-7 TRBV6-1 TGTGCCAGCAGTAGAGGCTCCTACGAGCAGTACTTC CASSRGSYEQYF
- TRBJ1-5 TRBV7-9 TGTGCCAGCGGAAGAGGGGACACCCTTAATCAGCCCCAGCATTTT CASGRGDTLNQPQHF
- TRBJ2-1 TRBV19 TGTGCCAGTAGTATTACGGGGACAAACAATGAGCAGTTCTTC CASSITGTNNEQFF
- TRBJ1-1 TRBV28 TGTGCCAGCAGTACGGACAGACGGAACACTGAAGCTTTCTTT CASSTDRRNTEAFF
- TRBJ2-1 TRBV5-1 TGCGCCAGCAGCTTGGCAGGGGAGATCCACAATGAGCAGTTCTTC CASSLAGEIHNEQFF
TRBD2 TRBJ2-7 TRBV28 TGTGCCACCTTTAGCGGGACGGCCTCCTACGAGCAGTACTTC CATFSGTASYEQYF